Listed below are T cell receptor beta chains from one sample, sequenced in a study of T cells in Graves' hyperthyroidism and ophthalmopathy. One entry per CDR3 protein, called by TCRdb with MiXCR from the multiplex PCR reads. Found here are around 520,000 distinct CDR3 sequences, approximately 15% of them singletons; the top ten hold around a sixth. The sequencing input was blood. These receptors were collected from a woman younger than 30 with Graves' hyperthyroidism. CDR3s include the opening cysteine and the closing phenylalanine or tryptophan. The D gene is left open where the match is weak. Where a row states a size, it is once, few, many or the class of an expanded clone; other rows omit it.

>TRBJ1-2|many|TRBV12-3/TRBV12-4|.
CASSSWGGYGYTF
TGTGCCAGCAGTTCATGGGGTGGCTATGGCTACACCTTC
>TRBJ1-3|many|TRBV20-1|.
CSAPGPGNTIYF
TGCAGTGCTCCCGGACCAGGAAACACCATATATTTT
>TRBJ2-2|.|TRBV24-1|TRBD1
CATRKDREPGELFF
TGTGCCACCAGGAAGGACAGGGAGCCCGGGGAGCTGTTTTTT
>TRBJ2-1|.|TRBV3-1|TRBD2
CASSRLAGVFNEQFF
TGTGCCAGCAGCCGGCTAGCGGGAGTCTTCAATGAGCAGTTCTTC
>TRBJ2-1|.|TRBV6-5|.
CASSYLQGTYNEQFF
TGTGCCAGCAGTTACCTCCAGGGCACCTACAATGAGCAGTTCTTC
>TRBJ1-5|.|TRBV5-8|TRBD1
CASSHRGSVSLPQHF
TGTGCCAGCAGCCACAGGGGATCCGTATCATTGCCCCAGCATTTT
>TRBJ1-5|many|TRBV13|.
CASSSGATQPQHF
TGTGCCAGCAGCTCAGGGGCGACTCAGCCCCAGCATTTT
>TRBJ1-1|few|TRBV19|.
CDGGHTEAFF
TGTGATGGGGGGCACACTGAAGCTTTCTTT
>TRBJ2-1|many|TRBV3-1|TRBD2
CASSTRLAGGSSYNEQFF
TGTGCCAGCAGCACCCGACTAGCGGGAGGATCCTCCTACAATGAGCAGTTCTTC
>TRBJ2-5|many|TRBV18|.
CASSPSPQETQYF
TGTGCCAGCTCACCAAGTCCACAAGAGACCCAGTACTTC
>TRBJ1-1|.|TRBV10-3|.
CAISEVANTEAFF
TGTGCCATCAGTGAGGTGGCGAACACTGAAGCTTTCTTT
>TRBJ1-1|.|TRBV7-3|.
CASSLSPGSTEAFF
TGTGCCAGCAGCCTCTCGCCGGGGTCCACTGAAGCTTTCTTT
>TRBJ2-6|many|TRBV2|.
CASSITGTGANVLTF
TGTGCCAGCAGTATCACAGGGACTGGGGCCAACGTCCTGACTTTC
>TRBJ1-1|once|TRBV11-2|TRBD1
CASSSRGLRDTEAFF
TGTGCCAGCAGCAGTAGGGGGCTACGGGACACTGAAGCTTTCTTT
>TRBJ2-4|many|TRBV20-1|.
CSARRGDDIQYF
TGCAGTGCTAGAAGGGGGGACGACATTCAGTACTTC
>TRBJ1-1|many|TRBV2|TRBD1
CASRSTGTANTEAFF
TGTGCCAGCAGAAGCACCGGGACAGCAAACACTGAAGCTTTCTTT
>TRBJ1-1|many|TRBV5-1|.
CASSLEPGVNTEAFF
TGCGCCAGCAGCTTGGAACCAGGGGTGAACACTGAAGCTTTCTTT
>TRBJ1-2|.|TRBV20-1|.
CSAAILRNYGYTF
TGCAGTGCTGCCATCTTACGGAACTATGGCTACACCTTC
>TRBJ1-1|once|TRBV11-3|.
CASSEGQSDITEAFF
TGTGCCAGCAGCGAAGGACAGTCAGACATCACTGAAGCTTTCTTT
>TRBJ2-7|many|TRBV11-3|.
CASSLLAGFLQSYEQYF
TGTGCCAGCAGCTTATTGGCAGGTTTTTTACAATCCTACGAGCAGTACTTC
>TRBJ2-2|few|TRBV9|.
CASSVNAMNTGELFF
TGTGCCAGCAGCGTAAACGCGATGAACACCGGGGAGCTGTTTTTT
>TRBJ2-4|many|TRBV29-1|.
CSGTSKNIQYF
TGCAGCGGGACATCCAAAAACATTCAGTACTTC
>TRBJ1-1|many|TRBV30|.
CAWSTGWAYPMNTEAFF
TGTGCCTGGAGTACTGGATGGGCCTACCCAATGAACACTGAAGCTTTCTTT
>TRBJ1-1|.|TRBV5-1|.
CASSFSTSNTEAFF
TGCGCCAGCAGCTTTAGCACATCGAACACTGAAGCTTTCTTT
>TRBJ2-3|.|TRBV19|.
CASGRVSSTDTQYF
TGTGCCAGTGGCAGGGTATCTAGCACAGATACGCAGTATTTT
>TRBJ2-7|many|TRBV5-6|TRBD1
CASSLSQTGTYEQYF
TGTGCCAGCAGCTTGTCACAGACAGGGACCTACGAGCAGTACTTC
>TRBJ1-5|many|TRBV12-5|TRBD1
CASVGQGPYQPQHF
TGTGCTAGTGTTGGACAGGGCCCCTATCAGCCCCAGCATTTT
>TRBJ1-5|.|TRBV7-2|.
CASSLRWGVNQPQHF
TGTGCCAGCAGCTTAAGGTGGGGAGTCAATCAGCCCCAGCATTTT
>TRBJ2-7|few|TRBV12-3/TRBV12-4|TRBD1
CASGGTGGSYEQYF
TGTGCCAGCGGTGGGACAGGGGGTTCCTACGAGCAGTACTTC
>TRBJ1-3|many|TRBV5-1|.
CASSSGSYSGNTIYF
TGCGCCAGCAGCTCAGGGTCCTACTCTGGAAACACCATATATTTT
>TRBJ2-3|many|TRBV7-3|TRBD2
CASSLRLGGSNTDTQYF
TGTGCCAGCAGCTTAAGGTTGGGCGGGAGTAATACAGATACGCAGTATTTT
>TRBJ2-7|many|TRBV6-1|.
CASSSQAGQYF
TGTGCCAGCAGTTCACAGGCGGGGCAGTACTTC
>TRBJ2-2|.|TRBV12-3/TRBV12-4|.
CASSLVRAGELFF
TGTGCCAGCAGTTTAGTCAGGGCCGGGGAGCTGTTTTTT
>TRBJ2-3|many|TRBV27|.
CASSSIPGIRPGYTQYF
TGTGCCAGCAGTTCAATTCCCGGGATCCGTCCTGGATATACGCAGTATTTT
>TRBJ1-5|many|TRBV27|.
CASSQTGGHQPQHF
TGTGCCAGCAGTCAAACTGGGGGGCATCAGCCCCAGCATTTT
>TRBJ1-2|many|TRBV11-3|TRBD1
CASSRRSEDRGNYGYTF
TGTGCCAGCAGCCGAAGGTCTGAGGACAGGGGTAACTATGGCTACACCTTC
>TRBJ1-2|many|TRBV12-3/TRBV12-4|.
CASRPTAGGYGYTF
TGTGCCAGCAGACCTACAGCCGGAGGGTATGGCTACACCTTC
>TRBJ1-1|few|TRBV30|.
CAWCLFTGRDTEAFF
TGTGCCTGGTGTCTTTTCACGGGGCGGGACACTGAAGCTTTCTTT
>TRBJ1-3|many|TRBV15|.
CATSRAPDSGNTIYF
TGTGCCACCAGCAGAGCCCCAGACTCTGGAAACACCATATATTTT
>TRBJ2-7|many|TRBV19|TRBD2
CASSLLWRENEQYF
TGTGCCAGTAGCCTGCTCTGGCGGGAGAACGAGCAGTACTTC